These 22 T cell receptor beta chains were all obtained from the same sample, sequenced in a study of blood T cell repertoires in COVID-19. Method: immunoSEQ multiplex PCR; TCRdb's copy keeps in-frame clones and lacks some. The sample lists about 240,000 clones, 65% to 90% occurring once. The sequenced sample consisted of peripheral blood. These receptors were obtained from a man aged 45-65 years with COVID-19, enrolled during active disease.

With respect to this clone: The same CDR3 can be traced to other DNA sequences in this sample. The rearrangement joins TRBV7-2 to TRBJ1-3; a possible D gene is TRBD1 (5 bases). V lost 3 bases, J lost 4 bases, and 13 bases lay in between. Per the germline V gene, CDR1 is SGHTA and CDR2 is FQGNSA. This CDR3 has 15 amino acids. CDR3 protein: CASSFTGGSGNTIYF. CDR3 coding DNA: TGTGCCAGCAGCTTCACCGGGGGATCAGGAAACACCATATATTTT.

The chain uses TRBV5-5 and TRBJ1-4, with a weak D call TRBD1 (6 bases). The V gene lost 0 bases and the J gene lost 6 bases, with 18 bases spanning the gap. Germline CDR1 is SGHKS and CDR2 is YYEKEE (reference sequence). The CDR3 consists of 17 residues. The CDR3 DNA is TGTGCCAGCAGCTTGGCCCCAGGGGTGGGTGAGGATGAAAAACTGTTTTTT. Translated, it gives CASSLAPGVGEDEKLFF.

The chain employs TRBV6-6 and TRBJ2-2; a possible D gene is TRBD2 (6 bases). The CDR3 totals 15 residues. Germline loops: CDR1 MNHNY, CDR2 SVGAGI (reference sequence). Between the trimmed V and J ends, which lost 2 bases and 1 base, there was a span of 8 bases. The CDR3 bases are TGTGCCAGCAGTTACCCCGGGGGGAACACCGGGGAGCTGTTTTTT. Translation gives CASSYPGGNTGELFF.

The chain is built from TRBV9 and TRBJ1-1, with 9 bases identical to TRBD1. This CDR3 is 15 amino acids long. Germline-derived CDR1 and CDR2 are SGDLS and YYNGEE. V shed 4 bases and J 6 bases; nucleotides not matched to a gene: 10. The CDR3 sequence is CASSLRTGDFPEAFF. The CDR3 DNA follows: TGTGCCAGCAGCCTGCGGACAGGGGATTTCCCTGAAGCTTTCTTT.

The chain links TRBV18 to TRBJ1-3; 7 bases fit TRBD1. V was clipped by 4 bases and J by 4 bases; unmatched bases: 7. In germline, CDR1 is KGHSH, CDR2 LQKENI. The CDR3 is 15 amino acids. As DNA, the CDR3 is TGTGCCAGCTCACAGGGGGCATTCTCCGGAAACACCATATATTTT. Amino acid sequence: CASSQGAFSGNTIYF.

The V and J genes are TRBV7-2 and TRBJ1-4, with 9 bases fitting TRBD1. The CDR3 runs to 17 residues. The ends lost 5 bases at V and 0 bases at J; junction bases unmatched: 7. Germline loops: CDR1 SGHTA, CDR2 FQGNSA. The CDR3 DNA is TGTGCCAGCAGCAGAGACAGGGGGTTAACAACTAATGAAAAACTGTTTTTT. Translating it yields CASSRDRGLTTNEKLFF.

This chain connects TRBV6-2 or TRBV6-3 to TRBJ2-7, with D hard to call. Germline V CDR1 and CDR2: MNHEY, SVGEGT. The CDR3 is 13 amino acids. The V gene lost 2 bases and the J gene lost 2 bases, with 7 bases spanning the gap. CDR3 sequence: CASSYGSTYEQYF. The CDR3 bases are TGTGCCAGCAGTTACGGCTCCACCTACGAGCAGTACTTC.

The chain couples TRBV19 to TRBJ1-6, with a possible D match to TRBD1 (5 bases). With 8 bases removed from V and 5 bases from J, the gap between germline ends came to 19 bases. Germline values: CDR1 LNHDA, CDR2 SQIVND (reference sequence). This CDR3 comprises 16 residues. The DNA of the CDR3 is TGTGCCAGTGCCTTCAAACCAGGGCGAGATAATTCACCCCTCCACTTT. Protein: CASAFKPGRDNSPLHF.

The CDR3 sequence: CASSLAPGTDTQYF. The DNA for the CDR3 is TGTGCCAGCAGCTTAGCCCCCGGGACAGATACGCAGTATTTT. This rearrangement joins TRBV7-8 to TRBJ2-3; D gene unclear. The CDR3 is 14 amino acids. Trimming left V 0 bases short and J 3 bases short, with 7 bases between. Germline CDR1 is SGHVS and CDR2 is FQNEAQ. The full variable domain, completed using reference TRBV7-8 and TRBJ2-3, is GAGVSQSPRYKVAKRGQDVALRCDPISGHVSLFWYQQALGQGPEFLTYFQNEAQLDKSGLPSDRFFAERPEGSVSTLKIQRTQQEDSAVYLCASSLAPGTDTQYFGPGTRLTVL.

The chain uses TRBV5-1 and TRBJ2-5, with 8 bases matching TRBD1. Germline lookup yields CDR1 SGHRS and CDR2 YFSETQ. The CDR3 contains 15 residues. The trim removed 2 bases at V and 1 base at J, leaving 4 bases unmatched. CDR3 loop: CASSLSGGFQETQYF. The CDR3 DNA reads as TGCGCCAGCAGCTTATCAGGGGGCTTCCAAGAGACCCAGTACTTC.

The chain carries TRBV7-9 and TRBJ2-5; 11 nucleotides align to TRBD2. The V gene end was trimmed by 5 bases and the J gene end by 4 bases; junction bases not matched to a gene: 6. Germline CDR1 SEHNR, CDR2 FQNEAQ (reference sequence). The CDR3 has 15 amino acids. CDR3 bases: TGTGCCAGCAGCCCTAGCGGGGGGCGTTCAGAGACCCAGTACTTC. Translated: CASSPSGGRSETQYF.

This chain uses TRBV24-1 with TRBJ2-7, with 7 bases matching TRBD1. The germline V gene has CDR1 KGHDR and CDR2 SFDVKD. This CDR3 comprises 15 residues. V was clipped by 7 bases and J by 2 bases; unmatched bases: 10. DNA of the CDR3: TGTGCCACCAGCGACAAAGGGACAGCTACCTACGAGCAGTACTTC. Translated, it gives CATSDKGTATYEQYF.

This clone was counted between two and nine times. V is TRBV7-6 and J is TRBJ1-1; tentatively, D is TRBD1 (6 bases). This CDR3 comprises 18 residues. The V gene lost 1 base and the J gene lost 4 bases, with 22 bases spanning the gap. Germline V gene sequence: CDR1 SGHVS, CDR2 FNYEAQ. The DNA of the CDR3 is TGTGCCAGCAGCTTAGAAAAGTGGCAATGGGGGCGTGGCACTGAAGCTTTCTTT. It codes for CASSLEKWQWGRGTEAFF.

Here the CDR3 DNA reads TGCGCCAGCAGCTCCGGCGGCTATGGCTACACCTTC. Translating it yields CASSSGGYGYTF. The V and J genes are TRBV4-1 and TRBJ1-2; D is ambiguous. V dropped 5 bases and J dropped 4 bases, with 8 bases sitting between them. Germline V gives CDR1 MGHRA, CDR2 YSYEKL. This CDR3 has 12 amino acids.

The CDR3 bases are TGTGCCACCAGTGATTTGGGCAGTGCGAACACCGGGGAGCTGTTTTTT. It specifies CATSDLGSANTGELFF. This chain links TRBV24-1 with TRBJ2-2; no definite D call. Germline CDR1 reads KGHDR; CDR2 reads SFDVKD. V was cut by 0 bases and J by 0 bases, with 7 bases left in between. This CDR3 spans 16 amino acids.

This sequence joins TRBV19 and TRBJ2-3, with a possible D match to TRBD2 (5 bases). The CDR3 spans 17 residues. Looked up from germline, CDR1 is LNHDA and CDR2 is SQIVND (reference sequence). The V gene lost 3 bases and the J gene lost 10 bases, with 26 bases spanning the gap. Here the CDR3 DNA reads TGTGCCAGTAGTATTGGCTTTAGGAACTTGGAGAGCGGCTCGCAGTATTTT. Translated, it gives CASSIGFRNLESGSQYF.

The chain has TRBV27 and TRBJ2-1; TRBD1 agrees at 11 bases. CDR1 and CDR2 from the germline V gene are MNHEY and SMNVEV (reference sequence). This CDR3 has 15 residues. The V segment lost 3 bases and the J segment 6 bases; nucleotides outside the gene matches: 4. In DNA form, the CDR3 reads TGTGCCAGCAGTTTGGGGACAGGGGGGGGCAATGAGCAGTTCTTC. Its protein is CASSLGTGGGNEQFF.

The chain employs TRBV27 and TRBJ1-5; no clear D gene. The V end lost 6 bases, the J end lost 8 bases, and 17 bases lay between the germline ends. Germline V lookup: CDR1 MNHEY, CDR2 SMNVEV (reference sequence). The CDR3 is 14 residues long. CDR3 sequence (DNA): TGTGCCAGCAGCCCGCTTAACTCCGAGGAGCCCCAGCATTTT. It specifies CASSPLNSEEPQHF.

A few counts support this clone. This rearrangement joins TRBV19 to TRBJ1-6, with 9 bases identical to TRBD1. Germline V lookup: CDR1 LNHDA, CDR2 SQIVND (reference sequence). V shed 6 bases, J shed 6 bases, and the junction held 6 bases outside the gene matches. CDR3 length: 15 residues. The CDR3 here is CASRPQGATNSPLHF. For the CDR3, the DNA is TGTGCCAGTAGACCACAGGGGGCCACTAATTCACCCCTCCACTTT.

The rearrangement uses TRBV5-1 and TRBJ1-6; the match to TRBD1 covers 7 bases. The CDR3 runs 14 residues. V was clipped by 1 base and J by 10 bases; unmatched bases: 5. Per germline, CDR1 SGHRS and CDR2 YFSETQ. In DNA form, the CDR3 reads TGCGCCAGCAGCTTGACAGGGGCGGTATCACCCCTCCACTTT. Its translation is CASSLTGAVSPLHF.

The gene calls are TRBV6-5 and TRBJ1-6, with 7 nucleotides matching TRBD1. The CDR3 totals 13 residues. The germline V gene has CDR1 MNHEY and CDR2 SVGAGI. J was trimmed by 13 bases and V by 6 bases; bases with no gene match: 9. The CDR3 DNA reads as TGTGCCAGCAGCTTGGACAGGTCGCCTCCCCTCCACTTT. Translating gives CASSLDRSPPLHF.

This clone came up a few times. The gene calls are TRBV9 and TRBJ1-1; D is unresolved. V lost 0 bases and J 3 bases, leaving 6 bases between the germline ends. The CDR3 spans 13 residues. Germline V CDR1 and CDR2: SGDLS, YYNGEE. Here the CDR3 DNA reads TGTGCCAGCAGCGTAGATAGCTACACTGAAGCTTTCTTT. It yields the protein CASSVDSYTEAFF.